The 6 T cell receptor beta chains listed next were all sequenced from one sample in a study of cytomegalovirus exposure and HLA in healthy donors. PCR used 60 Vbeta primers and 13 Jbeta primers. The protocol was immunoSEQ multiplex PCR, while the TCRdb copy is restricted to in-frame clones and leaves out a portion. The specimen's table records roughly 200,000 clones. The sequenced sample was PBMCs. All receptors come from a girl aged 2-10 years in good health and CMV-seropositive.

This chain links TRBV20-1 with TRBJ2-5; D may be TRBD1 (6 bases). Trimming took off 5 bases at V and 5 bases at J, with 9 bases between the two ends. The CDR3 is made up of 11 amino acids. The germline CDR1 and CDR2 sequences are DFQATT and SNEGSKA (reference sequence). The chain's CDR3 is CSAHREETQYF. The CDR3 DNA is TGCAGTGCTCACAGGGAGGAGACCCAGTACTTC.

To note about this clone: Germline and junction disagree at one end, which may indicate a read error. The chain recombines TRBV9 with TRBJ2-2; D perhaps matches TRBD2 (5 bases). The germline CDR1 and CDR2 sequences are SGDLS and YYNGEE. This CDR3 comprises 15 residues. DNA of the CDR3: TGTGCCAGCAGCCCAGAGGAGAGGCCCACCGGGGAGCTGCTTTTT. Its translation is CASSPEERPTGELLF. Full variable domain (remainder filled in from reference TRBV9 and TRBJ2-2): DSGVTQTPKHLITATGQRVTLRCSPRSGDLSVYWYQQSLDQGLQFLIQYYNGEERAKGNILERFSAQQFPDLHSELNLSSLELGDSALYFCASSPEERPTGELLFGEGSRLTVL.

This chain links TRBV10-3 with TRBJ2-1, with D perhaps matching TRBD1 (6 bases). V lost 10 bases and J lost 0, with 16 bases in between. CDR3 length: 15 amino acids. The germline gives CDR1 ENHRY, CDR2 SYGVKD. The CDR3 DNA reads TGTGCCACCTCCCGAGGGGGTAGCTCCTACAATGAGCAGTTCTTC. This codes for CATSRGGSSYNEQFF.

This chain links TRBV4-2 with TRBJ1-1, with D possibly TRBD1 on 6 matching bases. V was shortened by 1 base and J by 0 bases, with 6 bases between the two germline ends. In germline, CDR1 is LGHNA, CDR2 YNFKEQ. The CDR3 extends over 14 amino acids. The CDR3 DNA follows: TGTGCCAGCAGCCAAGGACAGGTGAACACTGAAGCTTTCTTT. This translates into CASSQGQVNTEAFF.

As regards this clone: Compared with germline, one end of the junction differs, possibly owing to a read error. The chain carries TRBV28 and TRBJ2-7; tentative D call: TRBD1 (5 bases). CDR3 length: 12 residues. The germline V gene encodes CDR1 MDHEN and CDR2 SYDVKM. The CDR3 region is CASSRQSYGQYF. The CDR3 nucleotides are TGTGCCAGCAGTAGACAGTCCTACGGGCAGTACTTC. The variable domain in full, completed from reference TRBV28 and TRBJ2-7, reads DVKVTQSSRYLVKRTGEKVFLECVQDMDHENMFWYRQDPGLGLRLIYFSYDVKMKEKGDIPEGYSVSREKKERFSLILESASTNQTSMYLCASSRQSYGQYFGPGTRLTVT.

The genes are TRBV27 and TRBJ1-2; the D is unclear. V was shortened by 5 bases and J by 2 bases, with 12 bases between the two germline ends. The CDR3 consists of 14 residues. The germline V gene encodes CDR1 MNHEY and CDR2 SMNVEV (reference sequence). DNA of the CDR3: TGTGCCAGCAGTCCCTGGACGGGAAACTATGGCTACACCTTC. Protein sequence: CASSPWTGNYGYTF.